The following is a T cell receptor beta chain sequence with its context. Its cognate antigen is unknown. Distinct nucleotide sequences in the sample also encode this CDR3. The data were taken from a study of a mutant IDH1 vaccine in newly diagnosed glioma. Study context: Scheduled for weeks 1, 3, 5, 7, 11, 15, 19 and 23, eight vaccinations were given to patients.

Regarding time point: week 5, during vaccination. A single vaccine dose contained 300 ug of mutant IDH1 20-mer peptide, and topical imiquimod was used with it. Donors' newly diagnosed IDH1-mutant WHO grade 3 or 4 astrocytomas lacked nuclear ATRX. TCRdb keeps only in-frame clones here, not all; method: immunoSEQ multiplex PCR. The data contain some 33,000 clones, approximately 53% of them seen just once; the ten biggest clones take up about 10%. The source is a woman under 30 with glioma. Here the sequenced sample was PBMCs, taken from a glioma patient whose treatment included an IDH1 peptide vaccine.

The CDR3 DNA reads TGTGCCAGCAGCTTGGATAGCAATCAGCCCCAGCATTTT. Translated: CASSLDSNQPQHF. The rearrangement joins TRBV7-9 to TRBJ1-5, with D hard to call. The CDR3 length is 13 residues. The V gene's germline CDR1 is SEHNR and CDR2 FQNEAQ (reference sequence). Between the trimmed V and J ends, which lost 3 bases and 0 bases, there was a span of 3 bases.